A single sample gave rise to the 5 T cell receptor beta chains below, sequenced in a study of shared clonotypes between healthy human individuals. Profiling relied on immunoSEQ multiplex PCR, and the TCRdb table lists in-frame clones only, not all of them. This table has under 1,100,000 clones, roughly 74% appearing once. Sequencing was done on a sample of memory CD4+ T cells from PBMCs. Subset specified: CD45RA-negative fraction. The origin of the receptors is a man aged 18 to 35 in good health. Some clones in this sample may be carry-over from other donors' samples.

The chain links TRBV2 to TRBJ2-6; 11 bases line up with TRBD2. This CDR3 contains 18 residues. Germline lookup yields CDR1 SNHLY and CDR2 FYNNEI. V trimming: 7 bases; J trimming: 1 base; junction bases outside the gene matches: 9. CDR3: CASTQVASGRSGANVLTF. In DNA, the CDR3 is TGTGCCAGCACCCAGGTGGCTAGCGGGAGGTCTGGGGCCAACGTCCTGACTTTC.

In nucleotides, the CDR3 is TGCGCCAGCAGCTTGGGCTTACAGGGGGCTAATGAGCAGTTCTTC. Encoded protein: CASSLGLQGANEQFF. The V call is TRBV5-1, the J call TRBJ2-1; 9 nucleotides align to TRBD1. The CDR3 sequence is 15 residues long. Germline-derived CDR1 and CDR2 are SGHRS and YFSETQ. V trimming: 0 bases; J trimming: 7 bases; junction bases outside the gene matches: 5.

Of note for this clone: Other DNA sequences within the sample encode an identical CDR3. The chain is built from TRBV28 and TRBJ1-1, with 7 bases matching TRBD1. V trimming: 6 bases; J trimming: 4 bases; junction bases outside the gene matches: 2. The CDR3 consists of 12 residues. In germline, CDR1 is MDHEN, CDR2 SYDVKM. CDR3 in DNA: TGTGCCAGCAGGACAGGGTTCACTGAAGCTTTCTTT. Its protein product is CASRTGFTEAFF. Drawing the rest from reference TRBV28 and TRBJ1-1, the complete variable domain is DVKVTQSSRYLVKRTGEKVFLECVQDMDHENMFWYRQDPGLGLRLIYFSYDVKMKEKGDIPEGYSVSREKKERFSLILESASTNQTSMYLCASRTGFTEAFFGQGTRLTVV.

The chain employs TRBV5-1 and TRBJ2-3; D possibly corresponds to TRBD2 (6 bases). The CDR3 has 15 amino acids. Looked up from germline, CDR1 is SGHRS and CDR2 is YFSETQ. Trimming cost V 0 bases and J 6 bases, with 14 bases left between them. Here the CDR3 DNA reads TGCGCCAGCAGCTTGGTCCCGGGAGTGAGTGATACGCAGTATTTT. Translating it yields CASSLVPGVSDTQYF.

V gene TRBV7-3 combines with J gene TRBJ2-5, with D perhaps matching TRBD1 or TRBD2 (6 bases each). Germline V CDR1 and CDR2: SGHTA, FQGTGA. The CDR3 length is 15 residues. Trimming pared 2 bases from V and 5 bases from J, leaving 15 bases between. CDR3 protein: CASSLLRGRGETQYF. The CDR3 region has the DNA TGTGCCAGCAGCTTATTACGGGGGCGCGGGGAGACCCAGTACTTC.